This TCR beta chain was retrieved from a study of technical replicates of blood from a few donors. The table came from immunoSEQ multiplex PCR; TCRdb's copy has only in-frame clones and leaves some out. The sample lists about 82,000 clones, about 94% seen once, with approximately 0.41% in the top ten. This clonotype originated in a human donor in good health. Sample: T cells isolated from PBMCs.

Here the CDR3 reads CASSGWEDYEQYF. Written as DNA, the CDR3 is TGTGCCAGCTCAGGTTGGGAGGACTACGAGCAGTACTTC. The J gene is TRBJ2-7, the V gene TRBV19; TRBD2 is a possible D gene (6 bases). In germline, CDR1 is LNHDA, CDR2 SQIVND (reference sequence). The V and J ends lost 9 bases and 3 bases respectively, with 15 bases between them. This CDR3 has 13 amino acids.